This TCR beta chain originates from a study of shared clonotypes between healthy human individuals. All donors were healthy HIV-negative adults lacking recent acute infections or vaccinations. Using immunoSEQ multiplex PCR, the repertoire was profiled, and TCRdb retains in-frame clones only, with some absent. Of 450,000 or so clones in the sample, around 77% are singletons; the top ten hold 9.5% to 15%. CDR3 length: 16 residues. Germline loops: CDR1 SGHNT, CDR2 YYREEE (reference sequence). V was clipped by 4 bases and J by 3 bases; unmatched bases: 5. Sequences were obtained from PBMCs. The source of this sequence is a woman aged 40 to 50 in good health. Some clones in this sample may be carry-over from other donors' samples. The rearrangement uses TRBV5-4 and TRBJ2-7, with 15 nucleotides matching TRBD2. DNA of the CDR3: TGTGCCAGCAGCGAGGGACTAGCGGGAGGATACTACGAGCAGTACTTC. Its translation is CASSEGLAGGYYEQYF.